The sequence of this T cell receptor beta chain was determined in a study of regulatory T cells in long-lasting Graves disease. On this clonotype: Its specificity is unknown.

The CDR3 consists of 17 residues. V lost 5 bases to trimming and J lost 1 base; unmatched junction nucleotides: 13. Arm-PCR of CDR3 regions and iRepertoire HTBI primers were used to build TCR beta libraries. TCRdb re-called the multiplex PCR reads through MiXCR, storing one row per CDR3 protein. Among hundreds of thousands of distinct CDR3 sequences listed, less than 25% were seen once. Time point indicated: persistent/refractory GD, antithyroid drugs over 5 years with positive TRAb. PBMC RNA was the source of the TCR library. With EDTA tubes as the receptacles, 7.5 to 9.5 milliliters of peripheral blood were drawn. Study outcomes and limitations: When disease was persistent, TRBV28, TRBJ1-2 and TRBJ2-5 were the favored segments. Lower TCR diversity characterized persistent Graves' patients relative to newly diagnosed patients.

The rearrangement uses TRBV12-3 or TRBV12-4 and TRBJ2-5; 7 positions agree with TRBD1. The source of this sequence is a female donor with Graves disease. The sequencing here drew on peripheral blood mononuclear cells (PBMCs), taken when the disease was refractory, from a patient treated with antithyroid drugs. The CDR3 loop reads CASSPTRDRASQETQYF. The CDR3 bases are TGTGCCAGCAGTCCGACCCGGGACAGAGCTAGCCAAGAGACCCAGTACTTC.